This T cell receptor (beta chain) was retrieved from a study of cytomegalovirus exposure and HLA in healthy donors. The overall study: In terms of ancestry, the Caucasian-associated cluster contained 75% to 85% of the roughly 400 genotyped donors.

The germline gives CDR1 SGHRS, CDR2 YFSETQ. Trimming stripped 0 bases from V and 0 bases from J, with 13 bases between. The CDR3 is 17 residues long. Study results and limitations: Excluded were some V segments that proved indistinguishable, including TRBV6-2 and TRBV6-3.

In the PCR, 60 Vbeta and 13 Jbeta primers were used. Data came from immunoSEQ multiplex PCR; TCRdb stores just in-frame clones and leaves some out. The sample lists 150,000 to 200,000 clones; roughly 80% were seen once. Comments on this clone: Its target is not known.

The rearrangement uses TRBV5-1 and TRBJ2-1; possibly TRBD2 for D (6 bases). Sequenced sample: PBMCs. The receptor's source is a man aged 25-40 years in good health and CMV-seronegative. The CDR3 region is CASSLEVAVFSYNEQFF. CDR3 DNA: TGCGCCAGCAGCTTGGAGGTAGCGGTCTTCTCCTACAATGAGCAGTTCTTC. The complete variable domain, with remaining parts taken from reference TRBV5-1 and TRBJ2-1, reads KAGVTQTPRYLIKTRGQQVTLSCSPISGHRSVSWYQQTPGQGLQFLFEYFSETQRNKGNFPGRFSGRQFSNSRSEMNVSTLELGDSALYLCASSLEVAVFSYNEQFFGPGTRLTVL.